Listed below are T cell receptor beta chains from one sample, sequenced in a study of T-cell memory formation after mild COVID-19. TCRdb itself ran the 5' RACE reads through MiXCR, one entry per CDR3 protein. The table shows 280,000 or so distinct CDR3 sequences, with roughly 8.2% occurring only once. Source material: PBMCs or a T cell subset sorted from them (not recorded which). The receptors derive from a man younger than 30 who had mild COVID-19 (a few samples of this study predate the infection). Cell type and time point are not known. Each CDR3 is given with its conserved first and last residue.

v_call	j_call	cdr3_aa
TRBV5-1	TRBJ1-1	CASSLVEGNTEAFF
TRBV7-3	TRBJ1-5	CASSWTGGQPQHF
TRBV7-9	TRBJ2-2	CASSIRPGQGETGELFF
TRBV7-2	TRBJ1-2	CASSLRHYGYTF
TRBV6-2/TRBV6-3	TRBJ2-7	CASSSGGLEGDYEQYF
TRBV20-1	TRBJ2-5	CSARFGRAQGTQYF
TRBV20-1	TRBJ1-6	CSASTGAFYNSPLHF
TRBV4-1	TRBJ2-2	CASSHIGTGRGTGELFF
TRBV5-1	TRBJ2-4	CASSLDYDRAKNIQYF
TRBV6-2/TRBV6-3	TRBJ1-1	CASSEPRTVPEAFF
TRBV5-1	TRBJ1-2	CASSLAAGLSGYTF
TRBV12-3/TRBV12-4	TRBJ2-7	CASSIMPSSYEQYF
TRBV28	TRBJ1-2	CASSPWGGDPNYGYTF
TRBV5-6	TRBJ1-2	CASSLGHRANYGYTF
TRBV19	TRBJ2-3	CATRAGTSGYTDTQYF
TRBV5-6	TRBJ2-1	CASRTGTGGNEQFF
TRBV5-1	TRBJ1-1	CASSSLSGQGTEAFF
TRBV4-3	TRBJ1-6	CASSQDWGDNSPLHF
TRBV5-6	TRBJ2-7	CASSSWTGGLGEQYF
TRBV30	TRBJ2-3	CAWSAGGTQYF
TRBV5-1	TRBJ1-1	CASSSSAGVRSEAFF
TRBV4-3	TRBJ1-1	CASSQVKGSDTEAFF
TRBV6-2/TRBV6-3	TRBJ1-1	CASSPATTGNTEAFF
TRBV7-6	TRBJ2-2	CASSPRPAGNTGELFF
TRBV5-1	TRBJ1-1	CASSSSPDRDTEAFF
TRBV5-6	TRBJ2-2	CASSPGPGLAGANTGELFF
TRBV6-1	TRBJ1-1	CASSEAGGQILGNTEAFF
TRBV12-3/TRBV12-4	TRBJ2-5	CASRGDRAQETQYF
TRBV18	TRBJ1-3	CASSGQGAMNTIYF
TRBV9	TRBJ2-2	CASSDHRGLANTGELFF
TRBV5-6	TRBJ1-2	CASSDPLGAQRAYGYTF
TRBV5-1	TRBJ2-2	CASSRTGQSTGELFF
TRBV18	TRBJ2-7	CASSPDHRVGNEQYF
TRBV7-3	TRBJ2-1	CASSSGATAYNEQFF
TRBV9	TRBJ2-1	CASSPGTVNNEQFF
TRBV5-1	TRBJ1-2	CATSLRGDYGNTF
TRBV12-3/TRBV12-4	TRBJ1-1	CASTATGAIREAFF
TRBV20-1	TRBJ2-2	CSAPRGGLGGGELFF
TRBV6-1	TRBJ1-5	CASSEFSTDQPQHF
TRBV11-2	TRBJ2-1	CASSSQKAGTTYNEQFF
TRBV3-1	TRBJ1-2	CASSQDGVYGYTF
TRBV6-5	TRBJ2-7	CASSTGDYEQYF
TRBV5-8	TRBJ2-3	CASSLGPTGADTQYF
TRBV4-1	TRBJ1-4	CASLDRGVKEKLFF
TRBV12-3/TRBV12-4	TRBJ2-2	CASSFFPNTGELFF
TRBV5-1	TRBJ2-1	CASSATTSGVPNEQFF
TRBV6-6	TRBJ2-5	CASSYSRKTQYF
TRBV5-1	TRBJ2-3	CASSLAPRSTDTQYF
TRBV7-2	TRBJ2-1	CASSPLGTGDYNEQFF
TRBV4-3	TRBJ2-5	CASSQEERGQETQYF
TRBV6-2/TRBV6-3	TRBJ2-6	CASSNHKGYGANVLTF
TRBV2	TRBJ1-2	CASHPRDRVNYGYTF
TRBV6-5	TRBJ2-1	CASSYTGQGNNEQFF
TRBV12-3/TRBV12-4	TRBJ2-5	CASSPPSGRRVETQYF
TRBV10-3	TRBJ2-3	CAIKLAGPTDTQYF
TRBV5-1	TRBJ2-5	CASSLLGQRIKETQYF
TRBV7-2	TRBJ1-6	CARDLVNSPLHF
TRBV7-2	TRBJ2-5	CASSPSPARATQYF
TRBV20-1	TRBJ2-4	CSARLAHRKDIQYF
TRBV6-4	TRBJ1-4	CASSDSWTGWSATNEKLFF